Described below is a single T cell receptor (beta chain) sequence and its context. Assay: immunoSEQ multiplex PCR; the TCRdb copy retains only in-frame clones and omits some. Among about 660,000 clones listed, approximately 87% were seen once. The sample comes from a study of shared T cell receptors in the human thymus. Trimming cost V 1 base and J 7 bases; bases outside gene matches: 6. The CDR3 runs to 15 residues. Germline CDR1 LNHNV, CDR2 YYDKDF (reference sequence). These records were also assigned to another study, of human thymus T cells.

Sequenced material: thymocytes. The receptor comes from a boy less than two years old with a congenital heart defect. V gene TRBV15 combines with J gene TRBJ1-4; 7 bases align to TRBD1. The CDR3 is CATSRARQGAEKLFF. The DNA of the CDR3 is TGTGCCACCAGCAGAGCCCGACAGGGTGCTGAAAAACTGTTTTTT.